This TCR beta chain emerged from a study of blood T cell repertoires in COVID-19. For the study at large: Some COVID-19 samples were acute and others convalescent; all came from the United States, Italy and Spain. In each case, the material was cDNA or gDNA derived from T cells, B-cell-depleted T cells, or PBMCs.

The CDR3 is made up of 15 amino acids. V was cut by 3 bases and J by 5 bases, with 15 bases left in between. The V gene's germline CDR1 is SEHNR and CDR2 FQNEAQ (reference sequence). Original data processing: Amplification with reference gene primers provided the estimates of nucleated cell counts. Assay used: immunoSEQ multiplex PCR; TCRdb lists only in-frame clones, some missing. V and J calls and clone size are given by that table; D and trimming were obtained from the DNA. The data contain about 70,000 clones, more than 65% of them singletons. The specimen was peripheral blood. The chain recombines TRBV7-9 with TRBJ2-3, with a weak D call TRBD2 (6 bases). The sequence was obtained from a woman at least 80 years old with active or convalescent COVID-19. CDR3 DNA: TGTGCCAGCAGCTTCCCGTGGGGGGAGATAGATACGCAGTATTTT. It translates to CASSFPWGEIDTQYF.